The 2 T cell receptor beta chains below come from one sample, sequenced in a study of blood T cell repertoires in COVID-19. Only in-frame clones appear in the TCRdb table, and some are missing; sequencing was by immunoSEQ multiplex PCR. The sample comprises 150,000 or so clones, 70% to 80% of which are singletons, and roughly 9% rests with the top ten. The sample taken for sequencing was peripheral blood. The receptors derive from a woman in her forties or fifties with active or convalescent COVID-19.

J is TRBJ2-1 and V is TRBV11-2, with D unclear. V was clipped by 5 bases and J by 0 bases, with 8 bases between them. CDR1 SGHAT and CDR2 FQNNGV come from the germline V gene. The CDR3 has 14 amino acids. For the CDR3, the DNA is TGTGCCAGCAGCCCTTCGAGCTCCTACAATGAGCAGTTCTTC. It yields the protein CASSPSSSYNEQFF.

CDR3: CSAGTGGNYGYTF. CDR3 coding DNA: TGCAGCGCGGGGACAGGGGGCAACTATGGCTACACCTTC. The chain is built from TRBV29-1 and TRBJ1-2; TRBD1 agrees at 12 bases. Germline V lookup: CDR1 SQVTM, CDR2 ANQGSEA. The CDR3 runs to 13 residues. V gave up 7 bases and J gave up 2 bases; unmatched junction bases: 2.